This T cell receptor beta chain was captured in a study of cytomegalovirus exposure and HLA in healthy donors. In germline, CDR1 is SGHRS, CDR2 YFSETQ. The CDR3 extends over 17 amino acids. V was pared by 0 bases and J by 2 bases, with 8 bases of the junction left unmatched. As for this clone: The antigen is not known.

The PCR employed 60 Vbeta primers together with 13 Jbeta primers. Method: immunoSEQ multiplex PCR; TCRdb's copy keeps in-frame clones and lacks some. The data contain 91,000 or so clones, 70% to 85% of them singletons. Findings and limits, study-wide: Cytomegalovirus status was reportedly diagnosed by the classifier with high sensitivity and specificity. A list of approximately 160 TCR beta chains associated with cytomegalovirus was given. In a later analysis, several top co-occurrence clusters appeared linked to parvovirus B19, influenza, CMV and Epstein-Barr virus. Most TCR sequences were rare, but some public TCRs occurred in many donors.

The rearrangement links TRBV5-1 to TRBJ1-1; 9 positions match TRBD1. The sequence was obtained from a man aged 25-40 years in good health and CMV-seropositive. Sequencing input: PBMCs. The CDR3 region is CASSLAPSGQGNTEAFF. The CDR3 DNA reads TGCGCCAGCAGCTTGGCCCCCTCGGGACAGGGAAACACTGAAGCTTTCTTT.